There are many counts of the clone carrying this T cell receptor beta chain. No antigen is known for it. The data were obtained in a study of T cells in Graves' hyperthyroidism and ophthalmopathy. The study, taken as a whole, reports: Median prediction lead before ophthalmopathy onset was around 7 months with the model.

Amplification of TCR beta CDR3 regions was performed using RNA transcripts as template. The TCR CDR3 first-round RT-PCR relied on the HTBI primer set. TCRdb re-called the multiplex PCR reads through MiXCR, storing one row per CDR3 protein. The data hold 450,000 to 550,000 distinct CDR3 sequences, with roughly a quarter observed a single time. V shed 8 bases, J shed 4 bases, and the junction held 8 bases outside the gene matches. Germline V gene sequence: CDR1 LNHDA, CDR2 SQIVND (reference sequence). This CDR3 is built from 17 residues. Material for sequencing was blood. The source is a woman under 40 with Graves' ophthalmopathy. The V call is TRBV19, the J call TRBJ2-2; 15 nucleotides align to TRBD2. The DNA for the CDR3 is TGTGCCAGTCATACCTCGGGACTAGCGGGGGGCACCGGGGAGCTGTTTTTT. This gives the protein CASHTSGLAGGTGELFF.